The rows below give T cell receptor beta chains drawn from one sample of a study of cytomegalovirus exposure and HLA in healthy donors. The repertoire was sequenced with immunoSEQ multiplex PCR; TCRdb's copy has only in-frame clones and lacks some. The sample table includes 140,000 to 150,000 clones. Sequenced material: PBMCs. The source is a male donor in good health and CMV-seronegative. The CDR3 runs from the conserved cysteine through the conserved F or W.

j_gene,v_gene,CDR3aa
TRBJ1-3,TRBV4-1,CASSQPDRGQGNTIYF
TRBJ1-5,TRBV7-9,CASSPTGGGGQPQHF
TRBJ2-7,TRBV5-1,CASSFLSVRPEASYEQYF
TRBJ1-1,TRBV5-1,CASSPPGHRVKNEAFF
TRBJ2-5,TRBV30,CAWSVGTGEGAETQYF
TRBJ2-4,TRBV7-2,CASSLGRGGPTALDQYF
TRBJ2-5,TRBV4-2,CASSMAGGKETQYF
TRBJ1-2,TRBV30,CAWTSGVGGYTF
TRBJ1-1,TRBV7-2,CASSATGNTEAFF
TRBJ2-5,TRBV4-2,CASSQTSSGSGGETQYF
TRBJ1-1,TRBV27,CASSLSGQGPEAFF
TRBJ2-1,TRBV19,CATKGLAGGQGEQFF
TRBJ2-5,TRBV28,CASSLGRQETQYF
TRBJ1-1,TRBV7-2,CASSLVFGVNMNTEAFF
TRBJ1-4,TRBV6-1,CASSESPTVRNEKLFF
TRBJ1-3,TRBV29-1,CSVMTGQGVRGGNTIYF
TRBJ1-5,TRBV6-1,CASSEHRANQPQHF
TRBJ1-3,TRBV19,CASSRAGASGNTIYF
TRBJ2-2,TRBV5-8,CASSPGTLTGELFF
TRBJ1-2,TRBV9,CASSLGSGGYGYTF
TRBJ2-1,TRBV5-1,CASSLAGSGGYNEQFF
TRBJ2-2,TRBV6-5,CASSRGGAGELFF
TRBJ1-5,TRBV19,CASSIYLQGINQPQHF
TRBJ1-1,TRBV7-2,CASSSQGGNTEAFF
TRBJ2-6,TRBV27,CASSLSLHSLSSGANVLTF
TRBJ1-5,TRBV30,CAWRGQGDQPQHF
TRBJ2-7,TRBV5-6,CASSLWRNSYEQYF
TRBJ2-7,TRBV7-9,CASSLQSGYEQYF
TRBJ1-5,TRBV6-6,CASSYSSGNQPQHF
TRBJ2-5,TRBV2,CAIFQETQYF
TRBJ2-3,TRBV4-2,CASSQGIAGVSSTDTQYF
TRBJ1-2,TRBV5-6,CASSTLQGQGYTF
TRBJ2-3,TRBV30,CAWSVGTLRGADTQYF
TRBJ2-2,TRBV27,CASSLRGTNTGELFF
TRBJ1-4,TRBV19,CASAWAKTSATNEKLFF
TRBJ2-2,TRBV4-2,CASSQEASGLWVSGELFF
TRBJ2-1,TRBV13,CASSIPGTSGSPSYNEQFF
TRBJ1-2,TRBV25-1,CASSLPGQGEGYTF
TRBJ2-5,TRBV11-2,CASSFSGGAPETQYF
TRBJ1-3,TRBV9,CASRDPRQGDSGNTIYF
TRBJ1-2,TRBV5-4,CASSEGQGKLNYGYTF
TRBJ2-1,TRBV6-1,CASRAGSNRLNEQFF
TRBJ2-5,TRBV7-9,CASSFPRGQETQYF
TRBJ1-4,TRBV5-1,CASSLTGGRIMSVDEKLFF
TRBJ2-2,TRBV11-3,CASSSRGNGELFF